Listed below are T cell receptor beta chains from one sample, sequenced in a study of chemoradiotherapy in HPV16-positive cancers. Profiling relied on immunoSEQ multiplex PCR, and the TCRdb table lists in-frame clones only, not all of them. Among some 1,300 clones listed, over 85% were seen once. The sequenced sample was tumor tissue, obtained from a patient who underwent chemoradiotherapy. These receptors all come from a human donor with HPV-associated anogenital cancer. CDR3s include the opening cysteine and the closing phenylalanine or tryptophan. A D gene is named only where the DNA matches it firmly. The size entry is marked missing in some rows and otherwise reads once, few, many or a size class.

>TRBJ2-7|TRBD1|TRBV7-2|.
TGTGCCAGCAGTTTGGACAGGGGTCCCTACGAGCAGTACTTC
CASSLDRGPYEQYF
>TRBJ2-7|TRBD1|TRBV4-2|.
TGTGCCAGCAGCCAAGAGGGACAGGGGGTTTCGGCCTACGAGCAGTACTTC
CASSQEGQGVSAYEQYF
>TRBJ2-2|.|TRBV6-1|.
TGTGCCAGCAGTGAGGGGGTTCTGGACACCGGGGAGCTGTTTTTT
CASSEGVLDTGELFF
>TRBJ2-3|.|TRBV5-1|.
TGCGCCAGCAGGGCATCGGAGAGCACTAGCACAGATACGCAGTATTTT
CASRASESTSTDTQYF
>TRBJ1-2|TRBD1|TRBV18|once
TGTGCCAGCTCACCACAGGGACAGACTAATGGCTACACCTTC
CASSPQGQTNGYTF
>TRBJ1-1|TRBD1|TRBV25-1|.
TGTGCCAGCGGCGGACAGGGGATCACTGAAGCTTTCTTT
CASGGQGITEAFF
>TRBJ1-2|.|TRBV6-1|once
TGTGCCAGCAATGGGGGCGCGGGCTACACCTTC
CASNGGAGYTF
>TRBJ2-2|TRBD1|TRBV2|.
TGTGCCAGCACCGACACTACTGGGACAGGGGGAATCCAGCTGTTTTTT
CASTDTTGTGGIQLFF
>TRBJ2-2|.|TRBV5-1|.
TGCGCCAGCAGCGGACGCTACACGAACACCGGGGAGCTGTTTTTT
CASSGRYTNTGELFF
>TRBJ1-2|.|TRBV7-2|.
TGTGCCAGCAGCTTAGGGTCACGCGGGGGCTACACCTTC
CASSLGSRGGYTF
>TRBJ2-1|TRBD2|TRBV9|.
TGTGCCAGCAGCGTAGGTCTAGCGGTCGGCGAGCAGTTCTTC
CASSVGLAVGEQFF
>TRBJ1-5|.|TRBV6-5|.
TGTGCCAGCAGTTATGGACAGTCAAGCAATCAGCCCCAGCATTTT
CASSYGQSSNQPQHF
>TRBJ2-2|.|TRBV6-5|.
TGTGCCAGCAGTTACTCGTTTCAGGGGGGCACCGGGGAGCTGTTTTTT
CASSYSFQGGTGELFF
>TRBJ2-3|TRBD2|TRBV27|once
TGTGCCAGCCTCCCGGGGGCCAGCGGGGGATTGCAGTATTTT
CASLPGASGGLQYF
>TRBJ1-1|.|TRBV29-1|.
TGCAGCGTCGCACACGGGCCTGAAGCTTTCTTT
CSVAHGPEAFF
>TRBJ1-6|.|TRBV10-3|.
TGTGCCATCAGTGTTGACGCGAGTAATTCACCCCTCCACTTT
CAISVDASNSPLHF
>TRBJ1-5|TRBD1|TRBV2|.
TGTGCCAGCAAGGGACAGGGGGGCAATCAGCCCCAGCATTTT
CASKGQGGNQPQHF
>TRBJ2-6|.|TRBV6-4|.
TGTGCCAGCAGCCCTCTCTCAGGAGGCTCTGGGGCCAACGTCCTGACTTTC
CASSPLSGGSGANVLTF
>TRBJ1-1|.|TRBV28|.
TGTGCCAGCAGACCACAGGGACGCACTGAAGCTTTCTTT
CASRPQGRTEAFF